A selection of T cell receptor beta chains follows, all from one sample in a study of blood T cell repertoires in COVID-19. Assay used: immunoSEQ multiplex PCR; TCRdb lists only in-frame clones, some missing. Among 140,000 or so clones listed, roughly nine tenths were seen once. The sequencing sample was made of peripheral blood. The receptors shown here come from an older woman with active COVID-19. Each CDR3 is given with its conserved first and last residue. The D gene is left open where the match is weak. Not all rows give a size; the values are once, few, many and, for expanded clones, a class.

d_call cdr3_length j_call v_call clone_size cdr3_aa cdr3_nt
TRBD1 14 TRBJ2-7 TRBV2 NA CASSPGTGSYEQYF TGTGCCAGCAGTCCCGGGACAGGGAGCTACGAGCAGTACTTC
TRBD2 19 TRBJ2-2 TRBV4-1 once CASSQIHSSSGKNTGELFF TGCGCCAGCAGCCAGATTCACTCATCTAGCGGGAAGAACACCGGGGAGCTGTTTTTT
NA 14 TRBJ2-1 TRBV6-2/TRBV6-3 NA CASSYIVSYNEQFF TGTGCCAGCAGTTACATTGTCAGTTACAATGAGCAGTTCTTC
NA 13 TRBJ2-1 TRBV19 NA CASSIGLRSEQFF TGTGCCAGTAGTATTGGCCTACGGAGTGAGCAGTTCTTC
NA 13 TRBJ2-5 TRBV12-3/TRBV12-4 NA CASSEGDRETQYF TGTGCCAGCAGTGAGGGGGACCGAGAGACCCAGTACTTC
TRBD2 14 TRBJ2-3 TRBV3-1/TRBV3-2 NA CASSQGLNTDTQYF TGTGCCAGCAGCCAGGGACTAAACACAGATACGCAGTATTTT
TRBD1 16 TRBJ2-4 TRBV4-1 NA CASSQVGRGHGNIQYF TGCGCCAGCAGCCAAGTTGGCAGGGGGCACGGAAACATTCAGTACTTC
NA 13 TRBJ2-3 TRBV7-9 NA CASSLAGADTQYF TGTGCCAGCAGCTTAGCGGGAGCAGATACGCAGTATTTT
TRBD2 17 TRBJ2-3 TRBV27 NA CASSTRYRLAASDTQYF TGTGCCAGCAGTACCAGGTATAGGCTAGCGGCTTCGGATACGCAGTATTTT
TRBD2 15 TRBJ2-7 TRBV18 NA CASSPSGGSSNEQYF TGTGCCAGCTCGCCCTCCGGGGGGAGTAGCAACGAGCAGTACTTC
NA 14 TRBJ1-1 TRBV11-2 NA CASSWTVMNTEAFF TGTGCCAGCAGCTGGACAGTCATGAACACTGAAGCTTTCTTT
NA 15 TRBJ2-1 TRBV7-3 NA CASSPDSGAYNEQFF TGTGCCAGCAGCCCGGACTCCGGAGCCTACAATGAGCAGTTCTTC
NA 12 TRBJ1-1 TRBV18 NA CASSSDTPEAFF TGTGCCAGCTCATCGGACACCCCTGAAGCTTTCTTT
TRBD2 17 TRBJ2-7 TRBV3-1/TRBV3-2 NA CASSQFGRGGRIYEQYF TGTGCCAGCAGCCAATTCGGGCGCGGCGGGAGGATCTACGAGCAGTACTTC
NA 18 TRBJ2-1 TRBV5-6 NA CASSFWRLRGGSYNEQFF TGTGCCAGCAGCTTTTGGAGGCTCCGAGGGGGCTCCTACAATGAGCAGTTCTTC
NA 17 TRBJ1-5 TRBV28 NA CASSFSRWVIGNQPQHF TGTGCCAGCAGTTTTAGCCGCTGGGTAATAGGCAATCAGCCCCAGCATTTT
TRBD1 18 TRBJ1-3 TRBV7-6 NA CASSLGQGGPLSGNTIYF TGTGCCAGCAGCTTAGGGCAGGGGGGCCCTCTCTCTGGAAACACCATATATTTT
NA 14 TRBJ2-3 TRBV6-4 NA CASSAGFGTDTQYF TGTGCCAGCAGTGCGGGATTCGGCACAGATACGCAGTATTTT
NA 13 TRBJ1-5 TRBV19 NA CASSIRGNQPQHF TGTGCCAGTAGTATTAGGGGAAATCAGCCCCAGCATTTT
NA 17 TRBJ1-6 TRBV21-1 NA CASCRAFLGLYNSPLHF TGTGCCAGCTGTCGGGCCTTCTTGGGGCTTTATAATTCACCCCTCCACTTT
NA 11 TRBJ2-5 TRBV12-3/TRBV12-4 NA CASSSTGTQYF TGTGCCAGCAGTTCCACCGGGACCCAGTACTTC
NA 16 TRBJ2-2 TRBV6-1 NA CASSAHILKGAGELFF TGTGCCAGCAGTGCCCACATCCTTAAGGGAGCCGGGGAGCTGTTTTTT
TRBD1 17 TRBJ2-2 TRBV14 NA CASSQERGLRNTGELFF TGTGCCAGCAGCCAAGAAAGGGGGCTCCGGAACACCGGGGAGCTGTTTTTT
NA 13 TRBJ2-7 TRBV5-1 NA CASSQGSGREQYF TGCGCCAGCAGCCAGGGATCAGGGAGGGAGCAGTACTTC
NA 16 TRBJ2-7 TRBV7-9 NA CASSSLRGSGLYEQYF TGTGCCAGCAGCTCGCTCAGGGGTTCGGGTCTCTACGAGCAGTACTTC
NA 14 TRBJ2-1 TRBV28 NA CASRSLNVYNEQFF TGTGCCAGCCGGAGTCTTAATGTGTACAATGAGCAGTTCTTC
TRBD2 15 TRBJ2-1 TRBV3-1/TRBV3-2 NA CASSHTGTSNNEQFF TGTGCCAGCAGCCACACTGGGACTAGTAACAATGAGCAGTTCTTC
TRBD1 15 TRBJ1-5 TRBV10-2 few CASSSWGQGRQPQHF TGCGCCAGCAGCTCTTGGGGACAGGGGAGGCAGCCCCAGCATTTT
NA 15 TRBJ1-3 TRBV30 NA CAWSRTASSGNTIYF TGTGCCTGGAGTCGGACAGCTTCCTCTGGAAACACCATATATTTT
TRBD1 15 TRBJ2-7 TRBV4-1 NA CASSQEDRATYEQYF TGCGCCAGCAGCCAAGAAGACAGGGCTACCTACGAGCAGTACTTC
TRBD1 14 TRBJ2-7 TRBV10-1 NA CASKSGQGADEQYF TGCGCCAGCAAGTCAGGACAGGGGGCCGACGAGCAGTACTTC
TRBD2 18 TRBJ2-3 TRBV28 NA CASSLLTGGPSRTDTQYF TGTGCCAGCAGTTTACTCACGGGAGGGCCTTCCCGCACAGATACGCAGTATTTT
NA 16 TRBJ1-5 TRBV3-1/TRBV3-2 NA CASSQDPGYSNQPQHF TGTGCCAGCAGCCAAGATCCGGGGTATAGCAATCAGCCCCAGCATTTT